Each of the 6 T cell receptor beta chains below was sequenced from the same sample in a study of Graves' ophthalmopathy and Graves' hyperthyroidism (dated by TCRdb to the late 2010s). Sequenced using an Illumina HiSeq 2000. TCR beta CDR3 regions were amplified from RNA transcripts for repertoire sequencing. The first round of RT-PCR was done with HTBI primers and the Qiagen OneStep RT-PCR kit, and was followed by a second round of multiplex PCR, then size selection and purification. TCRdb reprocessing: public reads trimmed at Q25 with fastp, clones called with MiXCR, in-frame beta chains kept. Rows merge per CDR3 protein into single entries with the most common DNA and genes. Here the sample has approximately 640,000 distinct CDR3 sequences; over 40% occur a single time. Of the sample, 3% to 4% is held by the ten largest clones. The sample consisted of peripheral blood. The receptors originated from an adult man with Graves' ophthalmopathy.

This sequence joins TRBV19 and TRBJ1-5; 9 bases map to TRBD1. Germline CDR1 reads LNHDA; CDR2 reads SQIVND (reference sequence). The length of the CDR3 is 16 residues. After removal of 5 bases from V and 3 bases from J, the junction contained 8 bases not matched to a gene. This CDR3 reads CASSSSDRGPNQPQHF. In DNA form, the CDR3 reads TGTGCCAGTAGTTCCTCGGACAGGGGCCCCAATCAGCCCCAGCATTTT.

This clonotype has a handful of counts. The chain links TRBV4-3 to TRBJ2-7; maybe TRBD1 (7 bases). Trimming took 3 bases from V and 5 from J, leaving 20 bases between them. The germline gives CDR1 LGHNA, CDR2 YSLEER. CDR3 length: 16 amino acids. Here the CDR3 reads CASSHKRQGGEDEQYF. CDR3 nucleotide sequence: TGCGCCAGCAGCCACAAGAGGCAGGGGGGAGAGGACGAGCAGTACTTC.

This clonotype has ten or more counts. The chain employs TRBV19 and TRBJ2-6; the D is unclear. This CDR3 is built from 15 residues. The V and J ends lost 3 bases and 0 bases respectively, with 6 bases between them. In germline, CDR1 is LNHDA, CDR2 SQIVND (reference sequence). The CDR3 protein is CASSMGISGANVLTF. CDR3 in DNA: TGTGCCAGTAGTATGGGTATCTCTGGGGCCAACGTCCTGACTTTC.

For this clonotype: A read error may explain this, as a much larger clone is one base away. The chain combines TRBV9 with TRBJ2-7, with D maybe TRBD1 (6 bases). Germline CDR1 and CDR2: SGDLS and YYNGEE. There are 15 residues in the CDR3. The DNA of the CDR3 is TGTGCCAGCAGCGCAGGTACAGGGAAGGTCTACGAGCAGTGCTTC. It specifies CASSAGTGKVYEQCF.

V is TRBV29-1 and J is TRBJ1-1; TRBD1 is a possible D gene (6 bases). The CDR3 has 13 residues. Germline assignment: CDR1 SQVTM and CDR2 ANQGSEA. The ends were cut back, 3 bases at V and 3 bases at J, with 11 bases in the middle. DNA of the CDR3: TGCAGCGTTGATAGAGGGGGGGACACTGAAGCTTTCTTT. This sequence encodes CSVDRGGDTEAFF.

This chain connects TRBV10-3 to TRBJ1-1; D is uncertain. Trimming stripped 2 bases from V and 3 bases from J, with 4 bases between. The V gene's germline CDR1 is ENHRY and CDR2 SYGVKD. This CDR3 has 12 amino acids. The CDR3 DNA sequence: TGTGCCATCAGTGAGGAGGACACTGAAGCTTTCTTT. Translation gives CAISEEDTEAFF.